These T cell receptor beta chains were read from a single sample in a study of molecular identifiers for immune sequencing clone quantification. TCRdb called the PCR reads again in MiXCR, with one record for every CDR3 protein. The repertoire holds hundreds of thousands of distinct CDR3 sequences, with nearly 20% as singletons. Sequencing was done on a sample of naive CD8+ T cells from blood, with Jurkat cell RNA spiked in. All receptors derive from a human donor in good health. Some libraries in this study had Jurkat cell RNA spiked in. CDR3s include the opening cysteine and the closing phenylalanine or tryptophan. A D gene is named only where the DNA matches it firmly. Clone sizes are given selectively: once, few, many, or a class where the clone is expanded.

v_gene	j_gene	d_gene	abundance	len	CDR3nt	CDR3aa
TRBV19	TRBJ2-7	NA	many	14	TGTGCCAGTAGTATAGTCCCGGACAGCTACGAGCAGTACTTC	CASSIVPDSYEQYF
TRBV7-9	TRBJ1-1	NA	many	16	TGTGCCAGCAGCCCTACCGAGGACCCTATGAACACTGAAGCTTTCTTT	CASSPTEDPMNTEAFF
TRBV27	TRBJ2-7	NA	once	15	TGTGCCAGCAGCCTCACAAGGACTGGAATCTACGAGCAGTACTTC	CASSLTRTGIYEQYF
TRBV27	TRBJ2-1	NA	NA	13	TGTGCCAGCAGTTTAACCAACCACAATGAGCAGTTCTTC	CASSLTNHNEQFF
TRBV29-1	TRBJ2-4	NA	many	12	TGCAGCGTTGAACAGGGGAGAGACATTCAGTACTTC	CSVEQGRDIQYF
TRBV6-5	TRBJ2-5	NA	NA	13	TGTGCCAGCAACACACCACTTCAAGAGACCCAGTACTTC	CASNTPLQETQYF
TRBV19	TRBJ2-7	NA	few	14	TGTGCCAGTAGTATGGGGGGCGGCTCCTACGAGCAGTACTTC	CASSMGGGSYEQYF
TRBV18	TRBJ2-1	NA	NA	14	TGTGCCAGCTTACCACGAACAGTCGGTAATGAGCAGTTCTTC	CASLPRTVGNEQFF
TRBV19	TRBJ2-2	NA	few	11	TGTGCCAGTCATTCAGGGGTTGAGCTGTTTTTT	CASHSGVELFF
TRBV6-2/TRBV6-3	TRBJ2-7	TRBD2	many	16	TGTGCCAGCAGTTACTACGCCGGACTAGCGGGAGCCCAGCAGTACTTC	CASSYYAGLAGAQQYF
TRBV25-1	TRBJ2-7	NA	NA	14	TGTGCCAGCAGTGTTCAGGGTGTTGAGTACGAGCAGTACTTC	CASSVQGVEYEQYF
TRBV27	TRBJ1-5	TRBD1	few	14	TGTGCCAGCATGGGGCAGGGGGCCGGGCAGCCCCAGCATTTT	CASMGQGAGQPQHF
TRBV20-1	TRBJ2-7	NA	many	13	TGCAGTGCTAGAGATTCGGTGACAGGCGAGCAGTACTTC	CSARDSVTGEQYF